Listed below are T cell receptor beta chains from one sample, sequenced in a study of breast tumors, draining lymph nodes, adjacent tissues. TCRdb reprocessed the multiplex PCR reads via MiXCR and lists one record per CDR3 protein. The sample comprises approximately 100,000 distinct CDR3 sequences, approximately 22% of which are singletons, and roughly 1.3% rests with the top ten. Material: axillary lymph node tissue. The receptors stem from a female donor with breast cancer. Some clones in this sample may be carry-over from other donors' samples. Each CDR3 is given with its conserved first and last residue. Fields, in order: V gene, clone size, J gene, D gene, CDR3 DNA, CDR3 protein. The D gene is left open where the match is weak. Clone size is stated in some rows and not others, as once, few, many or a class when expanded.

v_gene: TRBV6-5; abundance: few; j_gene: TRBJ1-4; d_gene: -; CDR3nt: TGTGCCAGCAGTTCCCTGGGGGCTAATGAAAAACTGTTTTTT; CDR3aa: CASSSLGANEKLFF
v_gene: TRBV5-1; abundance: many; j_gene: TRBJ2-3; d_gene: -; CDR3nt: TGCGCCAGCAGCTTGGCCGTATATGAGTCAGATACGCAGTATTTT; CDR3aa: CASSLAVYESDTQYF
v_gene: TRBV7-2; abundance: -; j_gene: TRBJ2-5; d_gene: -; CDR3nt: TGTGCCAGCAGCCCGGGGACGTTCCAAGAGACTCAGTACTTC; CDR3aa: CASSPGTFQETQYF
v_gene: TRBV7-2; abundance: many; j_gene: TRBJ2-7; d_gene: TRBD2; CDR3nt: TGTGCCAGCAGCTTAATGGCCGGGACTAGCGGCGAGCAGTACTTC; CDR3aa: CASSLMAGTSGEQYF
v_gene: TRBV10-3; abundance: many; j_gene: TRBJ2-3; d_gene: TRBD1; CDR3nt: TGTGCCATCAGTCCGGGACAGGGAGGCCTAGATACGCAGTATTTT; CDR3aa: CAISPGQGGLDTQYF
v_gene: TRBV14; abundance: many; j_gene: TRBJ2-7; d_gene: -; CDR3nt: TGTGCCAGCAGCCAGGCCCGGGGGCAGGGCGGCGAGCAGTACTTC; CDR3aa: CASSQARGQGGEQYF
v_gene: TRBV9; abundance: many; j_gene: TRBJ1-2; d_gene: -; CDR3nt: TGTGCCAGCAGCCCAGTCGGCAGGAATGGCTACACCTTC; CDR3aa: CASSPVGRNGYTF
v_gene: TRBV2; abundance: many; j_gene: TRBJ1-3; d_gene: -; CDR3nt: TGTGCCAGCGCGGAGACGGTCTCTGGAAACACCATATATTTT; CDR3aa: CASAETVSGNTIYF
v_gene: TRBV5-4; abundance: -; j_gene: TRBJ2-5; d_gene: -; CDR3nt: TGTGCCAGCAGCCCTGTTTGGACAGAGGCAGAGACCCAGTACTTC; CDR3aa: CASSPVWTEAETQYF
v_gene: TRBV2; abundance: many; j_gene: TRBJ1-5; d_gene: -; CDR3nt: TGTGCCAGCAGTGAACCGGGGAATCGGGGTTATCAGCCCCAGCATTTT; CDR3aa: CASSEPGNRGYQPQHF
v_gene: TRBV6-5; abundance: -; j_gene: TRBJ2-7; d_gene: TRBD2; CDR3nt: TGTGCCAGCAGTTCAGGCGGGAGTGTCTACGAGCAGTACTTC; CDR3aa: CASSSGGSVYEQYF
v_gene: TRBV12-3/TRBV12-4; abundance: many; j_gene: TRBJ1-2; d_gene: -; CDR3nt: TGTGCCAGCAAACAGGGACTTGGCTACACCTTC; CDR3aa: CASKQGLGYTF
v_gene: TRBV11-2; abundance: many; j_gene: TRBJ2-7; d_gene: TRBD2; CDR3nt: TGTGCCAGCAGCTTTTACAGACTAGCGGGGGGTAATTCCTACGAGCAGTACTTC; CDR3aa: CASSFYRLAGGNSYEQYF
v_gene: TRBV6-6; abundance: -; j_gene: TRBJ1-1; d_gene: -; CDR3nt: TGTGCCAGCAGTTACTCGGGCGGGGCAGCGAACACTGAAGCTTTCTTT; CDR3aa: CASSYSGGAANTEAFF
v_gene: TRBV7-3; abundance: many; j_gene: TRBJ2-3; d_gene: -; CDR3nt: TGTGCCAGCAGCTCACAGGGAAATCGGGATACGCAGTATTTT; CDR3aa: CASSSQGNRDTQYF
v_gene: TRBV2; abundance: -; j_gene: TRBJ2-7; d_gene: -; CDR3nt: TGTGCCAGCAGTGCCGGGGCGGGACACTACGAGCAGTACTTC; CDR3aa: CASSAGAGHYEQYF
v_gene: TRBV5-1; abundance: many; j_gene: TRBJ2-7; d_gene: TRBD2; CDR3nt: TGCGCCAGCAGCGGGACTAGCGGGAGCTACGAGCAGTACTTC; CDR3aa: CASSGTSGSYEQYF
v_gene: TRBV30; abundance: few; j_gene: TRBJ2-2; d_gene: -; CDR3nt: TGTGCCTGGAAACAGGGTTCGGTCGGGGAGCTGTTTTTT; CDR3aa: CAWKQGSVGELFF
v_gene: TRBV7-8; abundance: many; j_gene: TRBJ2-7; d_gene: TRBD1; CDR3nt: TGTGCCAGCAGCGGAAGGACAGGGCTTACCTACGAGCAGTACTTC; CDR3aa: CASSGRTGLTYEQYF
v_gene: TRBV19; abundance: many; j_gene: TRBJ2-3; d_gene: TRBD2; CDR3nt: TGTGCCAGTAGGATAGCGGGATCTAGCACAGATACGCAGTATTTT; CDR3aa: CASRIAGSSTDTQYF
v_gene: TRBV7-9; abundance: few; j_gene: TRBJ2-5; d_gene: TRBD1; CDR3nt: TGTGCCAGCAGCCGTGGGACAGAGAGACAAGAGACCCAGTACTTC; CDR3aa: CASSRGTERQETQYF
v_gene: TRBV10-3; abundance: -; j_gene: TRBJ1-2; d_gene: TRBD1; CDR3nt: TGTGCCATCAGTTCGACAGGGGGAACTGGCTACACCTTC; CDR3aa: CAISSTGGTGYTF
v_gene: TRBV28; abundance: -; j_gene: TRBJ1-2; d_gene: -; CDR3nt: TGTGCCAGCAGGATGACAGCTAACTATGGCTACACCTTC; CDR3aa: CASRMTANYGYTF
v_gene: TRBV19; abundance: many; j_gene: TRBJ2-1; d_gene: -; CDR3nt: TGTGCCAGCCGCCCCGACGGCGGGTATAGTGAGCAGTTCTTC; CDR3aa: CASRPDGGYSEQFF
v_gene: TRBV4-2; abundance: many; j_gene: TRBJ2-1; d_gene: -; CDR3nt: TGTGCCAGCAGCCAAAGGGACCTTTCCTTCCACAATGAGCAGTTCTTC; CDR3aa: CASSQRDLSFHNEQFF
v_gene: TRBV10-1; abundance: -; j_gene: TRBJ2-2; d_gene: -; CDR3nt: TGCGCCAGCAGCCCGTTGGGGGCCACCGGGGAGCTGTTTTTT; CDR3aa: CASSPLGATGELFF
v_gene: TRBV20-1; abundance: many; j_gene: TRBJ1-2; d_gene: -; CDR3nt: TGCAGTGCGGTAGGGTACGATGGCTACACCTTC; CDR3aa: CSAVGYDGYTF
v_gene: TRBV11-2; abundance: many; j_gene: TRBJ1-2; d_gene: -; CDR3nt: TGTGCCAGCAGCGTGTCATCTGAAAGTCATAACTATGGCTACACCTTC; CDR3aa: CASSVSSESHNYGYTF
v_gene: TRBV6-2/TRBV6-3; abundance: many; j_gene: TRBJ2-7; d_gene: TRBD2; CDR3nt: TGTGCCACACGGACTAGCGGCTACGAGCAGTACTTC; CDR3aa: CATRTSGYEQYF
v_gene: TRBV27; abundance: -; j_gene: TRBJ1-5; d_gene: -; CDR3nt: TGTGCCAGCAGTTTTAAGGACTCTAGCAATCAGCCCCAGCATTTT; CDR3aa: CASSFKDSSNQPQHF
v_gene: TRBV12-3/TRBV12-4; abundance: -; j_gene: TRBJ2-1; d_gene: -; CDR3nt: TGTGCCAGTACAGTGGGGGGTGATGAGCAGTTCTTC; CDR3aa: CASTVGGDEQFF
v_gene: TRBV5-1; abundance: many; j_gene: TRBJ2-3; d_gene: TRBD2; CDR3nt: TGCGCCAGCAGTTTAGCGGGAGGGACCCATAGCACAGATACGCAGTATTTT; CDR3aa: CASSLAGGTHSTDTQYF
v_gene: TRBV19; abundance: many; j_gene: TRBJ1-5; d_gene: -; CDR3nt: TGTGCCAGTAGTATAGACAGGGGTAGCAATCAGCCCCAGCATTTT; CDR3aa: CASSIDRGSNQPQHF
v_gene: TRBV12-3/TRBV12-4; abundance: many; j_gene: TRBJ1-3; d_gene: -; CDR3nt: TGTGCCAGCAGTTCTCGACGGACCGGCTCTGGAAACACCATATATTTT; CDR3aa: CASSSRRTGSGNTIYF
v_gene: TRBV20-1; abundance: many; j_gene: TRBJ2-7; d_gene: TRBD1; CDR3nt: TGCAGTGCTAGGTCCGGGACAGGGGTCTACGAGCAGTACTTC; CDR3aa: CSARSGTGVYEQYF
v_gene: TRBV6-1; abundance: many; j_gene: TRBJ1-2; d_gene: -; CDR3nt: TGTGCCAGCAGTGACCCGGGTTTCTATGGCTACACCTTC; CDR3aa: CASSDPGFYGYTF
v_gene: TRBV28; abundance: -; j_gene: TRBJ2-1; d_gene: -; CDR3nt: TGTGCCAGCAGTTTTGATTGGGGGGATGAGCAGTTCTTC; CDR3aa: CASSFDWGDEQFF